Listed here are 27 T cell receptor beta chains from one sample, sequenced in a study of blood T cells in healthy people across ages. It was with a sample-barcoded 5' primer and a J-beta primer mix that a second PCR of roughly 7 to 12 cycles was run. TCRdb passed the 5' RACE reads through MiXCR, listing each CDR3 protein once. This table holds hundreds of thousands of distinct CDR3 sequences, roughly 60% found once. The sample comprised blood. Receptors originate from a young man in good health.

This sequence joins TRBV20-1 and TRBJ2-7; TRBD1 might be the D (5 bases). Trimming left V 5 bases short and J 2 bases short, with 16 bases between. Germline V gene data show CDR1 as DFQATT and CDR2 as SNEGSKA (reference sequence). This CDR3 has 14 amino acids. The CDR3 reads CSASHPTVPYEQYF. CDR3 DNA sequence: TGCAGTGCTTCCCACCCGACAGTCCCCTACGAGCAGTACTTC.

The table lists this clonotype with many counts. This chain connects TRBV7-2 to TRBJ1-6; TRBD1 matches 9 bases. CDR1 and CDR2 (germline): SGHTA, FQGNSA. This CDR3 has 14 amino acids. V gave up 5 bases and J gave up 9 bases; unmatched junction bases: 5. The chain's CDR3 is CASSADRGVSPLHF. In DNA form, the CDR3 reads TGTGCCAGCAGCGCGGACAGGGGAGTTTCACCCCTCCACTTT.

As DNA, the CDR3 is TGTGCCAGCAGCAAAGGCATACGGTTGGGAAGTAGCTCCTACGTGCAGTACTTC. Its protein product is CASSKGIRLGSSSYVQYF. This rearrangement joins TRBV21-1 to TRBJ2-7. TRBV21-1 is shown as a pseudogene. There are 18 residues in the CDR3.

V and J are TRBV20-1 and TRBJ2-3; perhaps TRBD2 as D (5 bases). This CDR3 has 14 residues. Looked up from germline, CDR1 is DFQATT and CDR2 is SNEGSKA (reference sequence). V gave up 5 bases and J gave up 4 bases, with 16 bases separating them. The CDR3 sequence is CSAGLAIVPDTQYF. In nucleotides, the CDR3 is TGCAGTGCTGGTTTAGCGATCGTCCCAGATACGCAGTATTTT.

The V gene is TRBV20-1, the J gene TRBJ1-4; TRBD1 is a possible D gene (5 bases). V was cut by 3 bases and J by 6 bases, with 14 bases left in between. Germline CDR1 DFQATT, CDR2 SNEGSKA (reference sequence). This CDR3 contains 14 residues. The CDR3 nucleotides read TGCAGTGCTAGGGGGCGGGTAAAGGATGAAAAACTGTTTTTT. Encoded protein: CSARGRVKDEKLFF.

Only a few counts were recorded for this clonotype. The chain carries TRBV20-1 and TRBJ1-1; no firm D call. The CDR3 loop spans 14 amino acids. Trimming cost V 6 bases and J 5 bases, with 19 bases left between them. The germline V gene encodes CDR1 DFQATT and CDR2 SNEGSKA (reference sequence). CDR3 sequence reads: CSAGSYGSGTEAFF. The CDR3 region has the DNA TGCAGTGCCGGGAGCTACGGTTCGGGGACTGAAGCTTTCTTT.

The V gene is TRBV12-3 or TRBV12-4, the J gene TRBJ2-4, with 9 bases fitting TRBD2. V lost 5 bases to trimming and J lost 2 bases; unmatched junction nucleotides: 7. The CDR3 extends over 16 amino acids. DNA for the CDR3: TGTGCCAGCAGTAAAGCTAGCGGGACACCCAAAAACATTCAGTACTTC. Its translation is CASSKASGTPKNIQYF.

This rearrangement joins TRBV7-9 to TRBJ1-2; 9 positions agree with TRBD1. The ends lost 4 bases at V and 4 bases at J; junction bases unmatched: 7. Germline values: CDR1 SEHNR, CDR2 FQNEAQ (reference sequence). The CDR3 is made up of 15 amino acids. DNA for the CDR3: TGTGCCAGCAGCTCACAGGGGGCGCGAAGCTATGGCTACACCTTC. Encoded protein: CASSSQGARSYGYTF. Full variable domain (outside the CDR3, taken from reference TRBV7-9 and TRBJ1-2): DTGVSQNPRHKITKRGQNVTFRCDPISEHNRLYWYRQTLGQGPEFLTYFQNEAQLEKSRLLSDRFSAERPKGSFSTLEIQRTEQGDSAMYLCASSSQGARSYGYTFGSGTRLTVV.

This rearrangement joins TRBV15 to TRBJ2-5, with TRBD2 as a possible D gene (6 bases). V lost 1 base to trimming and J lost 3 bases, with 15 bases between them. CDR1 LNHNV and CDR2 YYDKDF come from the germline V gene (reference sequence). The CDR3 has 16 amino acids. The CDR3 DNA reads as TGTGCCACCAGCAGAGTCGCCGGGAGAGGTGAAGAGACCCAGTACTTC. Protein sequence: CATSRVAGRGEETQYF.

The chain has TRBV20-1 and TRBJ2-1; TRBD1 or TRBD2 may be the D gene (6 bases each). Trimming cost V 8 bases and J 10 bases, with 18 bases left between them. From germline, CDR1 is DFQATT and CDR2 SNEGSKA (reference sequence). There are 12 residues in the CDR3. Here the CDR3 reads CSKKGGDHEQFF. The CDR3 DNA follows: TGCAGTAAGAAGGGGGGTGATCACGAGCAGTTCTTC.

The rearrangement links TRBV20-1 to TRBJ2-7; D call uncertain. Near its end, the DNA agrees better with TRBJ2-5, so the J call may be wrong. The CDR3 contains 12 residues. The germline CDR1 and CDR2 sequences are DFQATT and SNEGSKA (reference sequence). The CDR3 loop reads CSAINFAETQYF. The DNA for the CDR3 is TGCAGTGCTATTAATTTCGCGGAGACCCAGTACTTC.

This clonotype was found a few times. V and J are TRBV7-9 and TRBJ2-7; 10 nucleotides align to TRBD1. J lost 1 base, V lost 5 bases, and 8 bases had no gene match. The CDR3 runs 16 residues. Germline CDR1 is SEHNR and CDR2 is FQNEAQ (reference sequence). DNA for the CDR3: TGTGCCAGCAGCCATCCTTGGGACAGGGGTTCCTACGAGCAGTACTTC. Translating it yields CASSHPWDRGSYEQYF.

This chain connects TRBV3-1 to TRBJ1-1; no firm D call. The V end was cut by 11 bases, the J end by 2 bases, with 12 bases between. Germline V gene data show CDR1 as LGHDT and CDR2 as YNNKEL (reference sequence). This CDR3 is built from 12 residues. The CDR3 DNA is TGTGCCTCCTCAGCGGTAAACACTGAAGCTTTCTTT. This sequence encodes CASSAVNTEAFF.

The chain employs TRBV20-1 and TRBJ1-1, with 8 bases that match TRBD1. Germline CDR1 is DFQATT and CDR2 is SNEGSKA (reference sequence). With 6 bases clipped from V and 2 bases from J, the junction kept 5 bases outside the gene matches. The CDR3 is made up of 13 amino acids. This CDR3 reads CSAGGQGNTEAFF. CDR3 coding DNA: TGCAGTGCGGGCGGACAGGGAAACACTGAAGCTTTCTTT.

The chain employs TRBV7-9 and TRBJ2-3; D is ambiguous. The V and J ends lost 3 bases and 4 bases respectively, with 11 bases between them. The CDR3 length is 14 residues. Germline CDR1 SEHNR, CDR2 FQNEAQ (reference sequence). The CDR3 is CASSFPVGPDTQYF. CDR3 DNA: TGTGCCAGCAGCTTTCCAGTCGGCCCAGATACGCAGTATTTT. The full variable domain, with the rest looked up from reference TRBV7-9 and TRBJ2-3, is DTGVSQNPRHKITKRGQNVTFRCDPISEHNRLYWYRQTLGQGPEFLTYFQNEAQLEKSRLLSDRFSAERPKGSFSTLEIQRTEQGDSAMYLCASSFPVGPDTQYFGPGTRLTVL.

The rearrangement joins TRBV15 to TRBJ2-1; 11 bases are shared with TRBD2. Per the germline V gene, CDR1 is LNHNV and CDR2 is YYDKDF (reference sequence). This CDR3 is 18 amino acids long. V lost 5 bases to trimming and J lost 4 bases; unmatched junction nucleotides: 13. The CDR3 reads CATSPDLAGGGAYNEQFF. The CDR3 bases are TGTGCCACCAGCCCCGACCTAGCGGGGGGTGGAGCTTACAATGAGCAGTTCTTC.

This clonotype was recorded a few times. V gene TRBV12-3 or TRBV12-4 combines with J gene TRBJ2-7, with 8 positions matching TRBD1. V lost 8 bases and J lost 2; bases outside the gene matches: 8. This CDR3 is 14 amino acids long. CDR3: CASRTGTGTYEQYF. The CDR3 DNA follows: TGTGCCAGCCGGACCGGGACAGGAACCTACGAGCAGTACTTC.

The chain uses TRBV4-1 and TRBJ2-6; D call uncertain. Per germline, CDR1 MGHRA and CDR2 YSYEKL. The CDR3 spans 14 residues. V lost 1 base and J 4 bases, leaving 5 bases between the germline ends. The CDR3: CASSQGWGANVLTF. The CDR3, as DNA: TGCGCCAGCAGCCAAGGATGGGGGGCCAACGTCCTGACTTTC.

Ten or more counts support this clonotype. J is TRBJ1-2 and V is TRBV7-2; D not resolved. The CDR3 length is 13 residues. The V gene lost 1 base and the J gene lost 3 bases, with 6 bases spanning the gap. CDR1 and CDR2 (germline): SGHTA, FQGNSA. This CDR3 reads CASSLGQYYGYTF. CDR3 DNA sequence: TGTGCCAGCAGCTTAGGACAATACTATGGCTACACCTTC.

The chain is built from TRBV20-1 and TRBJ2-2; TRBD2 might be the D (6 bases). The V end was cut by 2 bases, the J end by 4 bases, with 17 bases between. CDR1 and CDR2 (germline): DFQATT, SNEGSKA (reference sequence). The CDR3 length is 16 residues. This CDR3 is CSARPSFRELTGELFF. The CDR3 DNA follows: TGCAGTGCTAGACCCTCGTTTCGGGAGCTCACCGGGGAGCTGTTTTTT.

The V and J genes are TRBV5-1 and TRBJ2-1, with a weak D call TRBD1 (6 bases). Trimming left V 5 bases short and J 9 bases short, with 18 bases between. The CDR3 has 14 amino acids. CDR1 SGHRS and CDR2 YFSETQ come from the germline V gene. CDR3 sequence (DNA): TGCGCCAGCAGGTCCGGGACAATGTTCGGTGAGCAGTTCTTC. Translated, it gives CASRSGTMFGEQFF.

The chain employs TRBV14 and TRBJ2-7, with D perhaps TRBD1 or TRBD2 (5 bases each). The CDR3 runs to 12 residues. V lost 4 bases and J lost 9, with 13 bases in between. Looked up from germline, CDR1 is SGHDN and CDR2 is FVKESK. The CDR3: CASSPRGQGQYF. The CDR3 coding sequence is TGTGCCAGCAGCCCACGGGGTCAGGGGCAGTACTTC.

V is TRBV28 and J is TRBJ2-4; a possible D gene is TRBD2 (5 bases). The V end was cut by 1 base, the J end by 13 bases, with 11 bases between. The CDR3 length is 12 residues. CDR1 is MDHEN, CDR2 SYDVKM, per germline. CDR3 coding DNA: TGTGCCAGCAGTTTATCTGGACTTGGGCAGTACTTC. Translating it yields CASSLSGLGQYF.

For the CDR3, the DNA is TGCAGTGCTACCGGGACGGACAACACCGGGGAGCTGTTTTTT. Translating gives CSATGTDNTGELFF. This chain uses TRBV20-1 with TRBJ2-2; D possibly uses TRBD1 or TRBD2 (5 bases each). The CDR3 contains 14 residues. CDR1 is DFQATT, CDR2 SNEGSKA, per germline (reference sequence). V shed 4 bases and J shed 2 bases, with 11 bases lying between them.

This clonotype was seen a single time. One end of the junction does not line up with germline, which may come from a read error. The V call is TRBV5-8, the J call TRBJ2-7, with 7 bases fitting TRBD2. Germline CDR1 SGHTS, CDR2 YDEGEE. CDR3 size: 15 residues. CDR3 amino acids: CASSIPPGGSFEQYF. For the CDR3, the DNA is TGTGCCAGCAGCATACCGCCGGGAGGTTCCTTCGAGCAGTACTTC.

The V call is TRBV4-2, the J call TRBJ2-1; 7 nucleotides agree with TRBD2. The J segment lost 3 bases and the V segment lost 0 bases, leaving 8 bases of the junction unmatched. CDR3 length: 17 residues. Germline CDR1 reads LGHNA; CDR2 reads YNFKEQ. The CDR3 DNA sequence: TGTGCCAGCAGCCAAGAGTCCCGTGGGACTATCTACAATGAGCAGTTCTTC. As protein: CASSQESRGTIYNEQFF.

This chain links TRBV7-2 with TRBJ2-7, with D maybe TRBD1 (6 bases). The CDR3 has 8 residues. Looked up from germline, CDR1 is SGHTA and CDR2 is FQGNSA. V was shortened by 10 bases and J by 10 bases, with 8 bases between the two germline ends. CDR3 coding DNA: TGTGCCATTGGGGGCCAGTACTTC. Translating gives CAIGGQYF.